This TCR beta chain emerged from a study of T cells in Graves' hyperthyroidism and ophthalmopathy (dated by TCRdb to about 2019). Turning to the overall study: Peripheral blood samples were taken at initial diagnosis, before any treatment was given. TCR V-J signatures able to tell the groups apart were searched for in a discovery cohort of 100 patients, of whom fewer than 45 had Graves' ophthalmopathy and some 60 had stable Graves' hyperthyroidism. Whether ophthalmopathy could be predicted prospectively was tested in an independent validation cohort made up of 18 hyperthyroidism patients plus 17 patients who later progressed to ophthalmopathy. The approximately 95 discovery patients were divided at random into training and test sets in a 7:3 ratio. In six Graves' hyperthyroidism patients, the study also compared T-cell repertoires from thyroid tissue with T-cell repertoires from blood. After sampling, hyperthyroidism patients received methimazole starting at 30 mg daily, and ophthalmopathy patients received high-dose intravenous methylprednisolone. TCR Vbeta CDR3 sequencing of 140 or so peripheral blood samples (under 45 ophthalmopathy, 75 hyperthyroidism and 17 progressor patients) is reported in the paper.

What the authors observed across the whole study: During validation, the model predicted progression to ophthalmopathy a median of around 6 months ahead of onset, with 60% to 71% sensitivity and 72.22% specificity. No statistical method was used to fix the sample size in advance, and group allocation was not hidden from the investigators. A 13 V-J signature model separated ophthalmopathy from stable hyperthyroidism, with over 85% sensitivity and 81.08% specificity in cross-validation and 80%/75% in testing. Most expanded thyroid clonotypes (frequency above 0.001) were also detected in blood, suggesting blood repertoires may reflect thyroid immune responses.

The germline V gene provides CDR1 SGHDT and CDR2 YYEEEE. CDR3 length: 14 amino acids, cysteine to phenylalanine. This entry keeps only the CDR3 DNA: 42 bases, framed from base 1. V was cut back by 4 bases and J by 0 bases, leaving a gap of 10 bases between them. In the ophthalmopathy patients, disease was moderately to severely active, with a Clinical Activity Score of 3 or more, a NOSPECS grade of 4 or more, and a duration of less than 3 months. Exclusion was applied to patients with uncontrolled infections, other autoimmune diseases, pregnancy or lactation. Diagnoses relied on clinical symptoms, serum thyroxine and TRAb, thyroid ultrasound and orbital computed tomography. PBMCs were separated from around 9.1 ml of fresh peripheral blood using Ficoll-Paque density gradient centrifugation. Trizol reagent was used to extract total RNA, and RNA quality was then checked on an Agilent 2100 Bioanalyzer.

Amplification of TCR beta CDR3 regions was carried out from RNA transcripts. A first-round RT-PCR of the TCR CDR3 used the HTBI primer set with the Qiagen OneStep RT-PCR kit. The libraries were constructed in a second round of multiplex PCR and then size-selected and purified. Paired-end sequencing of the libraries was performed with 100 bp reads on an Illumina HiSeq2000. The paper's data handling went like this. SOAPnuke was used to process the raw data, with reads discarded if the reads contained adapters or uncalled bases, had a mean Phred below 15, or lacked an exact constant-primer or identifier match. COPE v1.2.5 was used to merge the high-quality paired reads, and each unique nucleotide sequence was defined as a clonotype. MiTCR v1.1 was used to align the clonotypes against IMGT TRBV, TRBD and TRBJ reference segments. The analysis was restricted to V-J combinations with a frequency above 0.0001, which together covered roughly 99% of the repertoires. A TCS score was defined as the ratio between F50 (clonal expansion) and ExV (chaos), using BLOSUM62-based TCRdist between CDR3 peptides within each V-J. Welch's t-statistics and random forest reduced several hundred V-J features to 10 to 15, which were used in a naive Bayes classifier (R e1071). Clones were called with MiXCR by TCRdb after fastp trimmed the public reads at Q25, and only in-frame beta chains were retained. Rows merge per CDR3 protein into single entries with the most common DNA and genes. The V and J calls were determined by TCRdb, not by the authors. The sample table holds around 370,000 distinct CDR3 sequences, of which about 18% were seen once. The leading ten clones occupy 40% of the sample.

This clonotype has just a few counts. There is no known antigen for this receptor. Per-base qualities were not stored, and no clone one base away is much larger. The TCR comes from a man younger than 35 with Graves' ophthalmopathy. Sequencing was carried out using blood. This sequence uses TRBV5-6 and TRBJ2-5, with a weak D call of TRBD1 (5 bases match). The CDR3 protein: CASSLDRYQETQYF. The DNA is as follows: TGTGCCAGCAGCCTAGACAGATACCAAGAGACCCAGTACTTC.